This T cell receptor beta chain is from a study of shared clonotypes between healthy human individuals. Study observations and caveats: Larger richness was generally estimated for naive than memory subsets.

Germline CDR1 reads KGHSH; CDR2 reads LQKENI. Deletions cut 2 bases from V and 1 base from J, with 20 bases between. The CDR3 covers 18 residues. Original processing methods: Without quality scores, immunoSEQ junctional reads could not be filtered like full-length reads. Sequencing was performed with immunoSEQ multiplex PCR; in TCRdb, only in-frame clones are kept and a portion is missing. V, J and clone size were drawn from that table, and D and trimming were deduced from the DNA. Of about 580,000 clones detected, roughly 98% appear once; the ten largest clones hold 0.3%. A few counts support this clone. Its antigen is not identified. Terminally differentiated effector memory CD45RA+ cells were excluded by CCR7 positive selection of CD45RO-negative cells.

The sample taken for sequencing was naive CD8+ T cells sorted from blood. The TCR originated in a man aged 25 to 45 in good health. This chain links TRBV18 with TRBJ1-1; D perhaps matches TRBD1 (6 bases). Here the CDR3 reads CASSPNNRVPHTNTEAFF. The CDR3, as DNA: TGTGCCAGCTCACCAAATAACAGGGTCCCGCACACGAACACTGAAGCTTTCTTT.